The clone carrying this TCR beta chain was detected ten times or more. Antigen: not known. The sample's time point: persistent/refractory GD, antithyroid drugs over 5 years with positive TRAb. Isolated PBMC RNA provided the starting material for the TCR library. Diagnosis followed American Thyroid Association guidelines for Graves' disease. The data are from a study of regulatory T cells in long-lasting Graves disease. General observations from the study: TCR diversity was lower in persistent Graves' patients than in newly diagnosed ones.

The TCR beta library used iRepertoire HTBI primers with Arm-PCR amplification of CDR3. A single record per CDR3 protein comes from TCRdb applying MiXCR to the multiplex PCR reads. The data hold about 460,000 distinct CDR3 sequences, with under 25% observed a single time. The trim removed 3 bases at V and 8 bases at J, leaving 10 bases unmatched. The CDR3 has 15 amino acids. Germline V gene lookup returns CDR1 SGHTA and CDR2 FQGTGA. The material was peripheral blood mononuclear cells (PBMCs), obtained when the disease was refractory, from a patient treated with antithyroid drugs. The chain uses TRBV7-3 and TRBJ2-1, with 7 bases lining up with TRBD1. The sequence came from a female donor with Graves disease. The chain's CDR3 is CASSFRQGVIDEQFF. DNA of the CDR3: TGTGCCAGCAGCTTCCGACAGGGAGTAATCGATGAGCAGTTCTTC.